A selection of T cell receptor beta chains follows, all from one sample in a study of cytomegalovirus exposure and HLA in healthy donors. Some clones are missing from TCRdb's copy, which holds only in-frame ones; the method was immunoSEQ multiplex PCR. The data hold fewer than 140,000 clones, with over 60% observed a single time. Sample: PBMCs. These receptors all come from a woman aged 50 to 60 in good health and CMV-seropositive. Both conserved end residues are part of each CDR3. D genes are given only for firm matches. Clone size, where shown, is once, few, many, or a class for clones that have expanded.

TRBJ2-1	TRBD1	.	TRBV5-1	18	TGCGCCAGCAGCAAAGGGACAGGGGGCGCCGGACCCTACAATGAGCAGTTCTTC	CASSKGTGGAGPYNEQFF
TRBJ1-2	TRBD1	.	TRBV4-2	14	TGTGCCAGCAGCCAACCTGGACAGGGAGATGGCTACACCTTC	CASSQPGQGDGYTF
TRBJ2-1	.	.	TRBV30	11	TGTGCCTGGGTGAGGGCGGGGGAGCAGTTCTTC	CAWVRAGEQFF
TRBJ1-2	.	.	TRBV12-2	17	TGTGCAAGTCGCTTTAATCGCAACAGCTTGAGAAACTATGGCTACACCTTC	CASRFNRNSLRNYGYTF
TRBJ1-1	.	few	TRBV30	14	TGTGCCTGGAGTGTACTACAAGGGGTCTCTGAAGCTTTCTTT	CAWSVLQGVSEAFF
TRBJ2-1	.	.	TRBV28	14	TGTGCCAGCAGGACCCGTGACTTATACAATGAGCAGTTCTTC	CASRTRDLYNEQFF
TRBJ1-6	.	.	TRBV2	14	TGTGCCAGCAGAACAGGCGTTTCTAATTCACCCCTCCACTTT	CASRTGVSNSPLHF
TRBJ1-3	TRBD1	.	TRBV19	17	TGTGCCAGTAGTTCTCCGGGACAGGCGTACTCTGGAAACACCATATATTTT	CASSSPGQAYSGNTIYF
TRBJ1-2	.	few	TRBV4-2	14	TGTGCCAGCAGATTCACAGGTTCTGACTATGGCTACACCTTC	CASRFTGSDYGYTF
TRBJ1-6	TRBD1	few	TRBV10-3	13	TGTGCCACTTCGACAGGGTTTAATTCACCCCTCCACTTT	CATSTGFNSPLHF
TRBJ1-1	TRBD1	.	TRBV5-1	14	TGCGCCAGCAGCCCTGGACAGGGGATGACTGAAGCTTTCTTT	CASSPGQGMTEAFF
TRBJ1-5	.	once	TRBV19	14	TGTGCCAGTTCTCTTTACTCCCCCAATCAGCCCCAGCATTTT	CASSLYSPNQPQHF
TRBJ1-1	TRBD1	few	TRBV5-4	14	TGTGCCAGCAGCTTCACAGGGGTGAACACTGAAGCTTTCTTT	CASSFTGVNTEAFF
TRBJ1-1	.	.	TRBV11-1	16	TGTGCCAGCAGCCCCGGCTGGGGGCCACGGGACACTGAAGCTTTCTTT	CASSPGWGPRDTEAFF
TRBJ2-4	.	.	TRBV7-9	15	TGTGCCAGCAGCTTATCGGGAGGGGGCGAAAACATTCAGTACTTC	CASSLSGGGENIQYF
TRBJ1-1	.	many	TRBV6-5	13	TGTGCCAGCAGGCGAAAAATGAACACTGAAGCTTTCTTT	CASRRKMNTEAFF
TRBJ1-4	.	once	TRBV5-1	15	TGCGCCAGCAGCCCAGACATGGGGAGGAGAGAAAAACTGTTTTTT	CASSPDMGRREKLFF
TRBJ1-2	.	.	TRBV7-3	18	TGTGCCAGCAGCTTAAGACGCGGCGACAGTGGAAGGGGTTATGGCTACACCTTC	CASSLRRGDSGRGYGYTF
TRBJ2-7	.	.	TRBV6-6	15	TGTGCCAGCAGTTACGTCAGGGGCCCTTCCTACGAGCAGTACTTC	CASSYVRGPSYEQYF
TRBJ2-1	.	.	TRBV7-9	15	TGTGCCAGCAGCCCGGGAAGGGGGGGGCTGCCCACCCCGGTCTTC	CASSPGRGGLPTPVF
TRBJ2-1	.	.	TRBV7-3	14	TGTGCCAGCAGCTTAAATAGGGGGGGCGATGAGCAGTTCTTC	CASSLNRGGDEQFF
TRBJ2-5	.	.	TRBV28	13	TGTGCCAGCTGGGCAGGTTTAAGCGAGACCCAGTACTTC	CASWAGLSETQYF
TRBJ1-1	.	medium-sized	TRBV19	12	TGTGCCAGTAGTAGGCCCCCCACTGAAGCTTTCTTT	CASSRPPTEAFF
TRBJ1-3	TRBD1	.	TRBV7-6	22	TGTGCCAGCAGCTTATCCCTTCGTCCAGCGGAGGGACAGTCCTACTCTGGAAACACCATATATTTT	CASSLSLRPAEGQSYSGNTIYF
TRBJ1-2	.	.	TRBV4-1	17	TGCGCCAGCAGCCAAGAAGACGGAGAGGGTAGTTACTATGGCTACACCTTC	CASSQEDGEGSYYGYTF
TRBJ2-2	.	.	TRBV28	14	TGTGCCGCGCAGGGGTTCCCGAACACCGGGGAGCTGTTTTTT	CAAQGFPNTGELFF
TRBJ1-1	.	.	TRBV10-3	14	TGTGCCATCAGTGATCAGACCAGGGACACTGAAGCTTTCTTT	CAISDQTRDTEAFF
TRBJ1-1	TRBD1	.	TRBV7-2	15	TGTGCCAGCAGCTTAATGAGGACAGGGAGGGCTGAAGCCTTCTTT	CASSLMRTGRAEAFF
TRBJ1-3	.	few	TRBV4-3	16	TGCGCCAGCAGCCAAGATGTTGGACAGTCTGGAAACACCATATATTTT	CASSQDVGQSGNTIYF
TRBJ1-6	TRBD1	.	TRBV7-3	16	TGTGCCAGCAGCCTCGGAGGGGGCCGGTATAATTCACCCCTCCACTTT	CASSLGGGRYNSPLHF
TRBJ1-4	TRBD1	few	TRBV7-9	16	TGTGCCAGCAGCTTAGCGTCCGTCGGGACAGGTGAAAAACTGTTTTTT	CASSLASVGTGEKLFF
TRBJ2-7	TRBD2	.	TRBV7-2	14	TGTGCCAGCAGCCTACGGGCGGGGGGATACGAGCAGTACTTC	CASSLRAGGYEQYF
TRBJ1-3	.	.	TRBV18	12	TGTGCCAGCTCAAGTCAGGGTGCCACCATATATTTT	CASSSQGATIYF
TRBJ1-5	.	.	TRBV6-1	15	TGTGCCAGCAGGGACATTATAGCCAGCAATCAGCCCCAGCATTTT	CASRDIIASNQPQHF
TRBJ1-5	.	.	TRBV4-1	18	TGCGCCAGCAGCCAAGTAGTGGCAGGGGTGGTGGGCAATCAGCCCCAGCATTTT	CASSQVVAGVVGNQPQHF
TRBJ1-1	.	.	TRBV7-9	12	TGTGCCAGCGGTTCAGGGAACTCTGAAGCTTTCTTT	CASGSGNSEAFF
TRBJ2-2	TRBD2	.	TRBV7-3	20	TGTGCCAGCAGCTTTCGCCCGAGGAGCGGGGGCCCGCTTGTCACCGGGGAGCTGTTTTTT	CASSFRPRSGGPLVTGELFF
TRBJ2-2	TRBD1	.	TRBV12-5	18	TGTGCTAGTGGTTTGGCCGGACAGGGTGGAGGCCTCGCCGGGGAGCTGTTTTTT	CASGLAGQGGGLAGELFF
TRBJ1-3	TRBD1	few	TRBV5-1	15	TGCGCCAGCAGCCTCGGACAGGGGATTGGAAACACCATATATTTT	CASSLGQGIGNTIYF
TRBJ1-1	TRBD1	.	TRBV6-1	15	TGTGCCAGCAGGGGGACAGGGGCGTTAAGAACTGAAGCTTTCTTT	CASRGTGALRTEAFF
TRBJ1-3	.	once	TRBV7-2	15	TGTGCCAGCAGCTCCCGGGGGGGGAATGGAAACACCATATATTTT	CASSSRGGNGNTIYF
TRBJ1-5	.	.	TRBV19	12	TGTGCCAGCACGGGTAGCAATCAGCCCCAGCATTTT	CASTGSNQPQHF
TRBJ1-4	.	.	TRBV2	15	TGTGCCAGCAGTGGAGGGTTCTCTACTAATGAAAAACTGTTTTTT	CASSGGFSTNEKLFF
TRBJ2-7	.	.	TRBV6-5	16	TGTGCCAGCAGTTACTCTACAACGACACTCTCCTACGAGCAGTACTTC	CASSYSTTTLSYEQYF
TRBJ2-1	.	.	TRBV9	15	TGTGCCAGCAGCCCCGGGGGTCTCTCCTACAATGAGCAGTTCTTC	CASSPGGLSYNEQFF
TRBJ2-7	.	.	TRBV5-6	12	TGTGCCAGCAGCCACCCCCCGGAGGGCGAATACTTC	CASSHPPEGEYF
TRBJ2-3	.	.	TRBV18	14	TGTGCCAGCTCGATGACTAGTGGCACAGATACGCAGTATTTT	CASSMTSGTDTQYF
TRBJ1-5	TRBD1	.	TRBV28	14	TGTGCCAGCAGTTTGGGACAGGGGGCTCAGCCCCAGCATTTT	CASSLGQGAQPQHF
TRBJ2-1	TRBD2	once	TRBV7-2	16	TGTGCCAGCAGCTTGGCTAGCGGGGGTTCTTACAATGAGCAGTTCTTC	CASSLASGGSYNEQFF
TRBJ2-4	.	.	TRBV28	16	TGTGCCAGCAGGAAGCTAGCTTCGATTGGGGGGAACATTCAGTACTTC	CASRKLASIGGNIQYF
TRBJ1-2	.	.	TRBV28	14	TGTGCCAGCTCAACTTGGGGGGGCGACTATGGCTACACCTTC	CASSTWGGDYGYTF
TRBJ2-5	.	.	TRBV7-3	15	TGTGCCAGCAGCTTACGAGGGTCCCACCAAGAGACCCAGTACTTC	CASSLRGSHQETQYF